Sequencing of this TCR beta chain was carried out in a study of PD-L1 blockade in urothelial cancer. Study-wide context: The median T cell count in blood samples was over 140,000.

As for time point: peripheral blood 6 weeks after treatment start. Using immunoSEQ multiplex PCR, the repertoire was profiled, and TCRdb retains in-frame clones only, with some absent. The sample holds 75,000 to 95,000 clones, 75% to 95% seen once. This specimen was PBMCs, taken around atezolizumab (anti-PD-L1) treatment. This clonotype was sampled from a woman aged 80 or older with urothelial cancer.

The CDR3 DNA follows: TGTGCCAGCAGCTTAGACGAGGGCAGCAATCAGCCCCAGCATTTT. The encoded protein is CASSLDEGSNQPQHF. The chain combines TRBV7-9 with TRBJ1-5, with D unresolved. Germline assignment: CDR1 SEHNR and CDR2 FQNEAQ (reference sequence). The V gene lost 1 base and the J gene lost 1 base, with 8 bases spanning the gap. This CDR3 has 15 amino acids.